The 20 T cell receptor beta chains listed next were all sequenced from one sample in a study of blood T cell repertoires in COVID-19. Produced via immunoSEQ multiplex PCR; TCRdb's table is partial and in-frame only. The sample shows 200,000 to 300,000 clones, around 81% of them seen only once. The specimen was peripheral blood. Source of these receptors: a woman over 75 with COVID-19, enrolled during active disease.

J is TRBJ2-3 and V is TRBV15; D is possibly TRBD2 (6 bases). Trimming stripped 1 base from V and 0 bases from J, with 11 bases between. Looked up from germline, CDR1 is LNHNV and CDR2 is YYDKDF (reference sequence). CDR3 length equals 16 residues. In DNA, the CDR3 is TGTGCCACCAGCAGAGGTGGAGCGGGTAGCACAGATACGCAGTATTTT. This gives the protein CATSRGGAGSTDTQYF.

The chain uses TRBV12-3 or TRBV12-4 and TRBJ2-1, with 8 bases that match TRBD2. This CDR3 has 12 residues. V lost 2 bases and J lost 13; bases outside the gene matches: 4. CDR3 coding DNA: TGTGCCAGCAGTTTACTAGCGGGCCCCCAGTTCTTC. It is translated as CASSLLAGPQFF.

The chain uses TRBV18 and TRBJ1-6, with TRBD1 identical over 10 bases. The CDR3 is made up of 15 amino acids. Germline V CDR1 and CDR2: KGHSH, LQKENI. J was trimmed by 7 bases and V by 3 bases; bases with no gene match: 3. For the CDR3, the DNA is TGTGCCAGCTCACCCCAGGGACAGGGGAATTCACCCCTCCACTTT. This encodes CASSPQGQGNSPLHF.

V and J are TRBV10-3 and TRBJ1-1; D is perhaps TRBD1 (6 bases). The CDR3 is 12 residues long. In germline, CDR1 is ENHRY, CDR2 SYGVKD. V lost 10 bases, J lost 1 base, and 10 bases lay in between. As DNA, the CDR3 is TGTGCCAGCAGCAGGGGGAACACTGAAGCTTTCTTT. It yields the protein CASSRGNTEAFF.

This clone was seen a few times. The V gene is TRBV13, the J gene TRBJ2-7, with 10 bases identical to TRBD2. Per the germline V gene, CDR1 is PRHDT and CDR2 is FYEKMQ (reference sequence). This CDR3 spans 15 amino acids. V shed 4 bases and J 2 bases; nucleotides not matched to a gene: 5. This CDR3 reads CASSSTSGFPYEQYF. CDR3 sequence (DNA): TGTGCCAGCAGCTCGACTAGCGGGTTTCCCTACGAGCAGTACTTC.

This rearrangement joins TRBV18 to TRBJ2-7, with D hard to call. The CDR3 covers 15 residues. Germline-derived CDR1 and CDR2 are KGHSH and LQKENI. Between the trimmed V and J ends, which lost 3 bases and 3 bases, there was a span of 15 bases. For the CDR3, the DNA is TGTGCCAGCTCACCTCCTGGAGCCTGGAACTACGAGCAGTACTTC. It encodes CASSPPGAWNYEQYF.

The table lists this clone with a few counts. This sequence joins TRBV5-4 and TRBJ2-7; D may be TRBD1 (6 bases). CDR3 length equals 16 residues. V lost 4 bases, J lost 2 bases, and 19 bases lay in between. The V gene's germline CDR1 is SGHNT and CDR2 YYREEE (reference sequence). CDR3 residues: CASSQPGGSRTYEQYF. The CDR3 bases are TGTGCCAGCAGCCAACCTGGGGGCTCGAGGACCTACGAGCAGTACTTC.

This clone was counted only a few times. The chain carries TRBV27 and TRBJ2-7, with D possibly matching TRBD1 (6 bases). This CDR3 has 14 amino acids. CDR1 and CDR2 (germline): MNHEY, SMNVEV (reference sequence). V was shortened by 6 bases and J by 0 bases, with 12 bases between the two germline ends. The CDR3 region is CASSPRGGSYEQYF. In DNA form, the CDR3 reads TGTGCCAGCAGCCCCCGAGGGGGCTCCTACGAGCAGTACTTC.

The V gene is TRBV28, the J gene TRBJ1-2, with 8 bases that match TRBD1. V was pared by 3 bases and J by 8 bases, with 5 bases of the junction left unmatched. This CDR3 region has 13 residues. Germline lookup yields CDR1 MDHEN and CDR2 SYDVKM. DNA for the CDR3: TGTGCCAGCAGTTTGGACAGGGCTCGGGGCTACACCTTC. This translates into CASSLDRARGYTF.

This clone was picked up a small number of times. CDR3 protein: CASSRRGDQPQHF. The CDR3 DNA reads TGTGCCAGCAGTAGACGGGGGGATCAGCCCCAGCATTTT. J is TRBJ1-5 and V is TRBV2, with TRBD1 as a possible D gene (5 bases). The CDR3 length is 13 residues. Between the trimmed V and J ends, which lost 5 bases and 5 bases, there was a span of 10 bases. The germline gives CDR1 SNHLY, CDR2 FYNNEI. Filled out from reference TRBV2 and TRBJ1-5, the complete variable domain reads EPEVTQTPSHQVTQMGQEVILRCVPISNHLYFYWYRQILGQKVEFLVSFYNNEISEKSEIFDDQFSVERPDGSNFTLKIRSTKLEDSAMYFCASSRRGDQPQHFGDGTRLSIL.

This clone was seen a few times. This chain links TRBV9 with TRBJ2-2; 12 nucleotides agree with TRBD2. CDR3 length: 17 residues. J was trimmed by 4 bases and V by 0 bases; bases with no gene match: 4. Looked up from germline, CDR1 is SGDLS and CDR2 is YYNGEE. DNA of the CDR3: TGTGCCAGCAGCGTAGCTAGCGGGGGGGCCGGCACCGGGGAGCTGTTTTTT. It translates to CASSVASGGAGTGELFF.

The chain links TRBV5-1 to TRBJ1-1, with a tentative D call TRBD1 (6 bases). The V end lost 0 bases, the J end lost 0 bases, and 9 bases lay between the germline ends. This CDR3 is built from 15 residues. Germline CDR1 is SGHRS and CDR2 is YFSETQ. The CDR3 loop reads CASSLEGHMNTEAFF. The DNA for the CDR3 is TGCGCCAGCAGCTTGGAGGGACACATGAACACTGAAGCTTTCTTT.

This chain joins TRBV11-3 and TRBJ2-7; D is possibly TRBD2 (5 bases). The V and J ends lost 2 bases and 0 bases respectively, with 5 bases between them. Germline V lookup: CDR1 SGHNT, CDR2 YENEEA. This CDR3 comprises 13 residues. The CDR3 region is CASSLRDSYEQYF. In nucleotides, the CDR3 is TGTGCCAGCAGCTTACGGGACTCCTACGAGCAGTACTTC.

There are a few counts of this clone. The V and J genes are TRBV20-1 and TRBJ2-2; D remains ambiguous. Germline-derived CDR1 and CDR2 are DFQATT and SNEGSKA (reference sequence). This CDR3 is 11 amino acids long. V shed 5 bases and J shed 4 bases, with 5 bases lying between them. The CDR3 loop reads CSALRTGELFF. DNA of the CDR3: TGCAGTGCTCTTCGCACCGGGGAGCTGTTTTTT.

This chain uses TRBV5-1 with TRBJ2-7; the D gene is possibly TRBD2 (5 bases). The CDR3 is 15 amino acids. V was shortened by 4 bases and J by 4 bases, with 18 bases between the two germline ends. Germline V gene sequence: CDR1 SGHRS, CDR2 YFSETQ. The CDR3 nucleotides are TGCGCCAGCAGCGCGAAGGCCTTACTAGGTTACGAGCAGTACTTC. Protein sequence: CASSAKALLGYEQYF.

This clone was seen more than once but under ten times. V and J are TRBV28 and TRBJ1-2; possibly TRBD1 for D (5 bases). The CDR3 totals 14 residues. Germline loops: CDR1 MDHEN, CDR2 SYDVKM. V lost 6 bases and J lost 4, with 15 bases in between. The CDR3 DNA reads as TGTGCCAGCAGGCTCGGGGGTGGTTTCTATGGCTACACCTTC. Residues: CASRLGGGFYGYTF.

This chain links TRBV12-5 with TRBJ1-2; D is perhaps TRBD1 (6 bases). The CDR3 has 14 residues. V was shortened by 6 bases and J by 4 bases, with 15 bases between the two germline ends. Germline V gene lookup returns CDR1 LGHNT and CDR2 FRNRAP. The CDR3 loop is CASGTEGGVYGYTF. In nucleotides, the CDR3 is TGTGCTAGTGGGACCGAGGGGGGGGTCTATGGCTACACCTTC. Full variable domain (outside the CDR3, taken from reference TRBV12-5 and TRBJ1-2): DARVTQTPRHKVTEMGQEVTMRCQPILGHNTVFWYRQTMMQGLELLAYFRNRAPLDDSGMPKDRFSAEMPDATLATLKIQPSEPRDSAVYFCASGTEGGVYGYTFGSGTRLTVV.

CDR3 region: CASRAGLAGVNEQFF. In DNA form, the CDR3 reads TGTGCCAGCAGAGCGGGACTAGCGGGAGTAAATGAGCAGTTCTTC. The chain combines TRBV7-9 with TRBJ2-1; 14 nucleotides agree with TRBD2. The V segment lost 6 bases and the J segment 7 bases; nucleotides outside the gene matches: 5. CDR1 and CDR2 from the germline V gene are SEHNR and FQNEAQ (reference sequence). The CDR3 has 15 amino acids.

This chain joins TRBV5-4 and TRBJ2-3, with 7 bases identical to TRBD1. With 3 bases clipped from V and 2 bases from J, the junction kept 6 bases outside the gene matches. Germline CDR1 reads SGHNT; CDR2 reads YYREEE (reference sequence). The CDR3 has 15 amino acids. The CDR3 reads CASSSRTGATDTQYF. CDR3 nucleotide sequence: TGTGCCAGCAGCTCCAGGACAGGAGCCACAGATACGCAGTATTTT.

This clone was recorded once. The chain employs TRBV28 and TRBJ2-1; D not certain. Looked up from germline, CDR1 is MDHEN and CDR2 is SYDVKM. With 7 bases removed from V and 3 bases from J, the gap between germline ends came to 4 bases. The CDR3 is 11 residues long. CDR3 sequence reads: CASTGYNEQFF. DNA of the CDR3: TGTGCCAGCACCGGCTACAATGAGCAGTTCTTC.